Listed below are T cell receptor beta chains from one sample, sequenced in a study of T-cell reconstitution after alpha-beta-depleted transplantation in children. Each CDR3 protein is one row after TCRdb ran MiXCR on the PCR reads. This sample yields approximately 190,000 distinct CDR3 sequences, of which approximately 8.4% are seen a single time; about a third belongs to the top ten. This specimen was PBMCs, mostly from graft donor cells, taken 360 days after TCRalphabeta/CD19-depleted stem cell transplant. These receptors came from a male patient aged 2-10 years who had a stem cell transplant for acute myeloid leukemia, so the T cells may come from the graft donor. The CDR3 runs from the conserved cysteine through the conserved F or W. The order of the fields is D gene, V gene, clone size, J gene, CDR3 DNA, CDR3 protein. The D gene is left open where the match is weak. Size tells how often a clone was seen (once, few, many) or the class of an expanded clone, and some rows leave it out.

d_gene: NA
v_gene: TRBV29-1
abundance: NA
j_gene: TRBJ2-5
CDR3nt: TGCAGCGTTGACCAGGGCAGAGAGACCCAGTACTTC
CDR3aa: CSVDQGRETQYF

d_gene: TRBD2
v_gene: TRBV20-1
abundance: many
j_gene: TRBJ2-1
CDR3nt: TGCAGTGCTAGAGGTGCTAGCGGGGGCCGCAGCTCCTACAATGAGCAGTTCTTC
CDR3aa: CSARGASGGRSSYNEQFF

d_gene: NA
v_gene: TRBV5-1
abundance: few
j_gene: TRBJ1-5
CDR3nt: TGCGCCAGCAGCCAGGACGGGATTAGCAATCAGCCCCAGCATTTT
CDR3aa: CASSQDGISNQPQHF

d_gene: NA
v_gene: TRBV6-5
abundance: NA
j_gene: TRBJ1-3
CDR3nt: TGTGCCAGCAGGGACTCCTTTGTCTCTGGAAACACCATATATTTT
CDR3aa: CASRDSFVSGNTIYF

d_gene: NA
v_gene: TRBV20-1
abundance: few
j_gene: TRBJ1-2
CDR3nt: TGCAGTGCTAGAGATGTGACAGCTTATGGCTACACCTTC
CDR3aa: CSARDVTAYGYTF

d_gene: TRBD1
v_gene: TRBV5-8
abundance: many
j_gene: TRBJ2-5
CDR3nt: TGTGCCAGCAGCTTCTACGGGACAGGGAACCATCAAGAGACCCAGTACTTC
CDR3aa: CASSFYGTGNHQETQYF

d_gene: TRBD1
v_gene: TRBV9
abundance: few
j_gene: TRBJ1-5
CDR3nt: TGTGCCAGCAGCCCCAGGGACAGTCGCAATCAGCCCCAGCATTTT
CDR3aa: CASSPRDSRNQPQHF

d_gene: TRBD2
v_gene: TRBV2
abundance: many
j_gene: TRBJ2-3
CDR3nt: TGTGCCAGCAGTGTCACAGCCTCGGGGGGGGATACGCAGTATTTT
CDR3aa: CASSVTASGGDTQYF

d_gene: NA
v_gene: TRBV5-1
abundance: many
j_gene: TRBJ2-2
CDR3nt: TGCGCCAGCAGCTTCGGCAACACCGGGGAGCTGTTTTTT
CDR3aa: CASSFGNTGELFF

d_gene: TRBD1
v_gene: TRBV5-1
abundance: NA
j_gene: TRBJ1-1
CDR3nt: TGCGCCAGCAGCATAGGACAGGTCATTATGAACACTGAAGCTTTCTTT
CDR3aa: CASSIGQVIMNTEAFF

d_gene: TRBD2
v_gene: TRBV12-3/TRBV12-4
abundance: many
j_gene: TRBJ2-7
CDR3nt: TGTGCCAGCAGTTTAGGTCAGCGGGAGATCCCCTACGAGCAGTACTTC
CDR3aa: CASSLGQREIPYEQYF

d_gene: TRBD1
v_gene: TRBV12-3/TRBV12-4
abundance: many
j_gene: TRBJ1-1
CDR3nt: TGTGCCAGCGGGGGACAGGGAAAGGACACTGAAGCTTTCTTT
CDR3aa: CASGGQGKDTEAFF

d_gene: TRBD2
v_gene: TRBV20-1
abundance: few
j_gene: TRBJ2-7
CDR3nt: TGCAGTGCTAGGGCTAGCGGGAGTGTGGTTTGGGAGCAGTACTTC
CDR3aa: CSARASGSVVWEQYF

d_gene: TRBD2
v_gene: TRBV6-2/TRBV6-3
abundance: NA
j_gene: TRBJ2-1
CDR3nt: TGTGCCAGCAGTTACTCGAAACTAGCGGGAGAACAGTTCTTC
CDR3aa: CASSYSKLAGEQFF

d_gene: NA
v_gene: TRBV6-5
abundance: NA
j_gene: TRBJ1-3
CDR3nt: TGTGCCAGCAGTTACCACCTCCGGGATGGCAGAAACACCATATATTTT
CDR3aa: CASSYHLRDGRNTIYF

d_gene: NA
v_gene: TRBV7-9
abundance: few
j_gene: TRBJ2-3
CDR3nt: TGTGCCAGCAGCTTAGTCGCCGGGGATACGCAGTATTTT
CDR3aa: CASSLVAGDTQYF

d_gene: NA
v_gene: TRBV10-3
abundance: few
j_gene: TRBJ2-7
CDR3nt: TGTGCCATCAGTGAGGGGGTCGAGCAGTACTTC
CDR3aa: CAISEGVEQYF

d_gene: TRBD1
v_gene: TRBV7-8
abundance: many
j_gene: TRBJ1-1
CDR3nt: TGTGCCAGCAGCTTGAGGGTGACAGGGATGAACACTGAAGCTTTCTTT
CDR3aa: CASSLRVTGMNTEAFF

d_gene: NA
v_gene: TRBV20-1
abundance: many
j_gene: TRBJ2-2
CDR3nt: TGCAGTGCTAGGAAAGGGGGTAACACCGGGGAGCTGTTTTTT
CDR3aa: CSARKGGNTGELFF

d_gene: NA
v_gene: TRBV5-8
abundance: NA
j_gene: TRBJ2-1
CDR3nt: TGTGCCAGCAGCTGGGGGCAGTTCTTC
CDR3aa: CASSWGQFF

d_gene: TRBD1
v_gene: TRBV18
abundance: NA
j_gene: TRBJ1-3
CDR3nt: TGTGCCAGCTCACCACCGAGGGGGCGCGTTAAAAACACCATATATTTT
CDR3aa: CASSPPRGRVKNTIYF

d_gene: NA
v_gene: TRBV7-9
abundance: few
j_gene: TRBJ2-4
CDR3nt: TGTGCCAGCAGCCCCTCAAATAAAAACATTCAGTACTTC
CDR3aa: CASSPSNKNIQYF

d_gene: NA
v_gene: TRBV5-1
abundance: many
j_gene: TRBJ2-3
CDR3nt: TGCGCCAGCAGCCGGCGGGACAGCACAGATACGCAGTATTTT
CDR3aa: CASSRRDSTDTQYF

d_gene: NA
v_gene: TRBV19
abundance: few
j_gene: TRBJ1-1
CDR3nt: TGTGCCAGTAATTCTGGAGTCACTTTGGGCACTGAAGCTTTCTTT
CDR3aa: CASNSGVTLGTEAFF

d_gene: NA
v_gene: TRBV12-3/TRBV12-4
abundance: many
j_gene: TRBJ2-2
CDR3nt: TGTGCCAGCAGTTTAGGGCTAGCGCGTACCGGGGAGCTGTTTTTT
CDR3aa: CASSLGLARTGELFF

d_gene: TRBD2
v_gene: TRBV20-1
abundance: NA
j_gene: TRBJ2-7
CDR3nt: TGCAGTGCTAGAGACCGGGACGGGGGGTGGGAGCAGTACTTC
CDR3aa: CSARDRDGGWEQYF

d_gene: NA
v_gene: TRBV20-1
abundance: many
j_gene: TRBJ2-5
CDR3nt: TGCAGTGCTAGAGGGCGGGGTCCCCAAGAGACCCAGTACTTC
CDR3aa: CSARGRGPQETQYF

d_gene: NA
v_gene: TRBV5-6
abundance: few
j_gene: TRBJ2-7
CDR3nt: TGTGCCAGCAGCCCCGAAGCAGGCTACTCTCACGAGCAGTACTTC
CDR3aa: CASSPEAGYSHEQYF

d_gene: TRBD1
v_gene: TRBV5-1
abundance: many
j_gene: TRBJ2-1
CDR3nt: TGCGCCAGCAGCTTTGACGGAGGACAGGCCAGCCGAGGTCCTTACAATGAGCAGTTCTTC
CDR3aa: CASSFDGGQASRGPYNEQFF

d_gene: TRBD2
v_gene: TRBV10-3
abundance: NA
j_gene: TRBJ2-7
CDR3nt: TGTGCCATCTCCTCTAGCGGGAAAGACGGGTCCTACGAGCAGTACTTC
CDR3aa: CAISSSGKDGSYEQYF

d_gene: TRBD1
v_gene: TRBV20-1
abundance: NA
j_gene: TRBJ1-1
CDR3nt: TGCAGTGCTAGAGGAACAGGGGGCTTGAACACTGAAGCTTTCTTT
CDR3aa: CSARGTGGLNTEAFF

d_gene: NA
v_gene: TRBV12-3/TRBV12-4
abundance: few
j_gene: TRBJ2-3
CDR3nt: TGTGCCAGCAGTCCCCCTGTAGCATTTACAGATACGCAGTATTTT
CDR3aa: CASSPPVAFTDTQYF

d_gene: NA
v_gene: TRBV20-1
abundance: few
j_gene: TRBJ2-3
CDR3nt: TGCAGTGCTAGGGGTAGATTAGCTAGCACAGATACGCAGTATTTT
CDR3aa: CSARGRLASTDTQYF

d_gene: NA
v_gene: TRBV7-9
abundance: many
j_gene: TRBJ2-1
CDR3nt: TGTGCCAGCAGGTCCCTCGCGACCTCCTACAATGAGCAGTTCTTC
CDR3aa: CASRSLATSYNEQFF

d_gene: TRBD2
v_gene: TRBV5-1
abundance: few
j_gene: TRBJ2-2
CDR3nt: TGCGCCAGCAGCCCTAGCGGGGTGAACACCGGGGAGCTGTTTTTT
CDR3aa: CASSPSGVNTGELFF

d_gene: TRBD1
v_gene: TRBV12-5
abundance: NA
j_gene: TRBJ2-3
CDR3nt: TGTGCTAGTGGCCGGGACAGGGAGTACCTTAGCACAGATACGCAGTATTTT
CDR3aa: CASGRDREYLSTDTQYF

d_gene: NA
v_gene: TRBV3-1
abundance: few
j_gene: TRBJ2-1
CDR3nt: TGTGCCAGCAGCCATCCTAGGGGTAGCACCGACAATGAGCAGTTCTTC
CDR3aa: CASSHPRGSTDNEQFF

d_gene: NA
v_gene: TRBV5-1
abundance: many
j_gene: TRBJ2-7
CDR3nt: TGCGCCAGCAGCTTGGAGAGGGTTGACAACGAGCAGTACTTC
CDR3aa: CASSLERVDNEQYF

d_gene: TRBD2
v_gene: TRBV12-3/TRBV12-4
abundance: many
j_gene: TRBJ2-1
CDR3nt: TGTGCCAGCAGGCCTAGCGGGTCGAGCTCCTACAATGAGCAGTTCTTC
CDR3aa: CASRPSGSSSYNEQFF

d_gene: TRBD2
v_gene: TRBV6-4
abundance: many
j_gene: TRBJ2-1
CDR3nt: TGTGCCAGCAGTGAGCGGGGGAGCTCCTACAATGAGCAGTTCTTC
CDR3aa: CASSERGSSYNEQFF